The clone carrying this T cell receptor beta chain appeared many times. A junction end diverges from the germline sequence, so it may reflect a read error. With iRepertoire HTBI primers and Arm-PCR of CDR3 regions, TCR beta libraries were built. TCRdb called the multiplex PCR reads again in MiXCR, with one record for every CDR3 protein. The data contain a few hundred thousand distinct CDR3 sequences, roughly 16% of them singletons. This record belongs to a study of regulatory T cells in long-lasting Graves disease. Sample time point: newly diagnosed GD, antithyroid drugs for less than 3 months. The TCR library used RNA extracted from PBMCs. CDR3 size: 12 residues. Germline CDR1 SGHDN, CDR2 FVKESK. These same data were also listed under a study on T cells in Graves' hyperthyroidism and ophthalmopathy.

The chain joins TRBV14 to TRBJ2-7; 8 positions match TRBD1. The input for sequencing was peripheral blood mononuclear cells (PBMCs), taken at new diagnosis, from a patient treated with antithyroid drugs. This receptor was identified in a woman aged 18-35 years with Graves disease. The DNA for the CDR3 is TGTGCCAGCAGCGAGAGCCGGGACAGGAGGAACTTC. This translates into CASSESRDRRNF.